The 17 T cell receptor beta chains below come from one sample, sequenced in a study of T cells in Graves' hyperthyroidism and ophthalmopathy. The TCR beta CDR3 regions underwent amplification using RNA transcripts as the source. In the first-round RT-PCR of the TCR CDR3, the HTBI primer set was used. Each CDR3 protein gets one entry after TCRdb re-called the multiplex PCR reads with MiXCR. The data contain fewer than 650,000 distinct CDR3 sequences, around 15% of them seen just once; the ten biggest clones take up 11% to 15%. The sequenced material came from blood. Receptor source: a middle-aged woman with Graves' hyperthyroidism.

The table lists this clonotype with many counts. The chain has TRBV9 and TRBJ2-7; possible D gene TRBD1, 5 bases. The CDR3 runs to 16 residues. Trimming cost V 0 bases and J 2 bases, with 15 bases left between them. Germline CDR1 and CDR2: SGDLS and YYNGEE. The chain's CDR3 is CASSVEGVSSTYEQYF. In DNA, the CDR3 is TGTGCCAGCAGCGTAGAAGGGGTTAGCTCGACCTACGAGCAGTACTTC.

This clonotype was recorded many times. This sequence joins TRBV28 and TRBJ2-5; no clear D. Looked up from germline, CDR1 is MDHEN and CDR2 is SYDVKM. The CDR3 runs to 13 residues. V was shortened by 2 bases and J by 4 bases, with 8 bases between the two germline ends. For the CDR3, the DNA is TGTGCCAGCAGTTTAGGAGATGCAGAGACCCAGTACTTC. It yields the protein CASSLGDAETQYF. Full variable domain (missing parts from reference TRBV28 and TRBJ2-5): DVKVTQSSRYLVKRTGEKVFLECVQDMDHENMFWYRQDPGLGLRLIYFSYDVKMKEKGDIPEGYSVSREKKERFSLILESASTNQTSMYLCASSLGDAETQYFGPGTRLLVL.

This clonotype was seen ten or more times. CDR3 residues: CASSEALGNSYEQYF. CDR3 bases: TGTGCCAGCAGTGAAGCGCTCGGGAACTCCTACGAGCAGTACTTC. V gene TRBV6-1 combines with J gene TRBJ2-7; a possible D gene is TRBD2 (5 bases). V was shortened by 0 bases and J by 0 bases, with 9 bases between the two germline ends. The CDR3 contains 15 residues. Per the germline V gene, CDR1 is MNHNS and CDR2 is SASEGT.

The chain uses TRBV12-5 and TRBJ1-1; tentatively, D is TRBD1 (6 bases). Germline V gives CDR1 LGHNT, CDR2 FRNRAP. The germline V and J ends were trimmed by 8 bases and 6 bases, with 13 bases remaining between them. The CDR3 is made up of 12 amino acids. The CDR3 here is CASYRVGPEAFF. As DNA, the CDR3 is TGTGCTAGTTACAGGGTTGGGCCTGAAGCTTTCTTT.

At least ten counts were recorded for this clonotype. V and J are TRBV28 and TRBJ2-7; no clear D. The CDR3 consists of 14 residues. Trimming took 2 bases from V and 2 from J, leaving 10 bases between them. From germline, CDR1 is MDHEN and CDR2 SYDVKM. CDR3 amino acids: CASSLAPETYEQYF. The CDR3 bases are TGTGCCAGCAGTTTAGCCCCGGAGACCTACGAGCAGTACTTC.

V gene TRBV3-1 combines with J gene TRBJ2-7; 7 nucleotides agree with TRBD1. V was pared by 3 bases and J by 3 bases, with 5 bases of the junction left unmatched. The CDR3 has 14 residues. The germline CDR1 and CDR2 sequences are LGHDT and YNNKEL (reference sequence). The CDR3 DNA follows: TGTGCCAGCAGCCAGTTAAGACAGGGCTACGAGCAGTACTTC. As protein: CASSQLRQGYEQYF.

This clonotype was found many times. The chain couples TRBV11-2 to TRBJ1-2; D ambiguous. The germline V gene encodes CDR1 SGHAT and CDR2 FQNNGV. The CDR3 consists of 14 residues. Trimming pared 1 base from V and 9 bases from J, leaving 15 bases between. DNA for the CDR3: TGTGCCAGCAGCTTAGGAAGGGAGGGCGTGAGCTACACCTTC. Its protein product is CASSLGREGVSYTF.

There are many counts of this clonotype. The chain couples TRBV3-1 to TRBJ2-1; D gene unclear. Trimming removed 2 bases at V and 1 base at J, with 9 bases between. CDR1 and CDR2 from the germline V gene are LGHDT and YNNKEL (reference sequence). The CDR3 is made up of 15 amino acids. This CDR3 reads CASSQNPVSYNEQFF. The CDR3 DNA sequence: TGTGCCAGCAGCCAAAACCCCGTTTCCTACAATGAGCAGTTCTTC.

This clonotype was counted many times. The chain combines TRBV5-1 with TRBJ1-1; 9 bases agree with TRBD1. CDR1 and CDR2 from the germline V gene are SGHRS and YFSETQ. J was trimmed by 1 base and V by 0 bases; bases with no gene match: 7. The CDR3 contains 17 residues. This CDR3 reads CASSLGTGAARNTEAFF. In DNA form, the CDR3 reads TGCGCCAGCAGCTTGGGGACAGGGGCAGCTCGGAACACTGAAGCTTTCTTT.

This clonotype was found many times. The chain employs TRBV7-2 and TRBJ2-3, with 8 bases fitting TRBD2. Trimming at V came to 3 bases and at J to 6 bases, leaving 11 bases not matched to a gene. Germline V gene sequence: CDR1 SGHTA, CDR2 FQGNSA. This CDR3 is 16 amino acids long. CDR3 sequence reads: CASSFRSGTRGDTQYF. For the CDR3, the DNA is TGTGCCAGCAGCTTCCGCTCCGGGACTAGGGGTGATACGCAGTATTTT. Variable domain in full (rest from reference TRBV7-2 and TRBJ2-3): GAGVSQSPSNKVTEKGKDVELRCDPISGHTALYWYRQSLGQGLEFLIYFQGNSAPDKSGLPSDRFSAERTGGSVSTLTIQRTQQEDSAVYLCASSFRSGTRGDTQYFGPGTRLTVL.

This clonotype occurred many times. The genes are TRBV30 and TRBJ1-1; TRBD1 matches 8 bases. The CDR3 consists of 14 residues. Germline-derived CDR1 and CDR2 are GTSNPN and SVGIG (reference sequence). V shed 4 bases and J 1 base; nucleotides not matched to a gene: 5. As DNA, the CDR3 is TGTGCCTGGAACGGACAGGGCAGGAACACTGAAGCTTTCTTT. Protein sequence: CAWNGQGRNTEAFF.

This clonotype was counted at least ten times. The chain is built from TRBV11-1 and TRBJ2-1; no clear D. This CDR3 has 14 residues. Per germline, CDR1 SGHAT and CDR2 FQDESV (reference sequence). Trimming took 5 bases from V and 5 from J, leaving 13 bases between them. CDR3 coding DNA: TGTGCCAGCAGCCCCCCGGTAGGCGACAATGAGCAGTTCTTC. Its translation is CASSPPVGDNEQFF. Full variable domain (rest looked up from reference TRBV11-1 and TRBJ2-1): EAEVAQSPRYKITEKSQAVAFWCDPISGHATLYWYRQILGQGPELLVQFQDESVVDDSQLPKDRFSAERLKGVDSTLKIQPAELGDSAMYLCASSPPVGDNEQFFGPGTRLTVL.

This clonotype was detected many times. J is TRBJ2-5 and V is TRBV29-1; TRBD2 agrees at 11 bases. Germline V gene data show CDR1 as SQVTM and CDR2 as ANQGSEA. V lost 2 bases and J lost 3; bases outside the gene matches: 8. CDR3 length: 16 residues. The CDR3 DNA reads TGCAGCGTTGAAATAGCGGGAGGGCCGGTGGAAGAGACCCAGTACTTC. Translating gives CSVEIAGGPVEETQYF. Variable domain in full (rest from reference TRBV29-1 and TRBJ2-5): SAVISQKPSRDICQRGTSLTIQCQVDSQVTMMFWYRQQPGQSLTLIATANQGSEATYESGFVIDKFPISRPNLTFSTLTVSNMSPEDSSIYLCSVEIAGGPVEETQYFGPGTRLLVL.

This clonotype was recorded many times. V usage is TRBV12-3 or TRBV12-4 and J usage is TRBJ1-2; D is uncertain. The ends were cut back, 0 bases at V and 1 base at J, with 6 bases in the middle. The CDR3 has 14 residues. The CDR3 protein is CASSLAGSNYGYTF. The CDR3 DNA sequence: TGTGCCAGCAGTTTAGCGGGGAGTAACTATGGCTACACCTTC.

The table lists this clonotype with many counts. The chain employs TRBV7-2 and TRBJ2-5; 11 bases agree with TRBD2. The CDR3 is made up of 16 amino acids. The germline V gene encodes CDR1 SGHTA and CDR2 FQGNSA. With 1 base clipped from V and 5 bases from J, the junction kept 6 bases outside the gene matches. The CDR3 sequence is CASSLVLAGESETQYF. CDR3 nucleotide sequence: TGTGCCAGCAGCTTAGTACTAGCGGGAGAAAGTGAGACCCAGTACTTC.

This chain links TRBV20-1 with TRBJ1-6, with 9 positions matching TRBD1. Germline CDR1 and CDR2: DFQATT and SNEGSKA (reference sequence). V gave up 5 bases and J gave up 0 bases; unmatched junction bases: 5. The CDR3 spans 16 residues. This CDR3 is CSARQGGSSYNSPLHF. CDR3 coding DNA: TGCAGTGCTCGACAGGGGGGGAGCTCCTATAATTCACCCCTCCACTTT.

This clonotype was picked up many times. This rearrangement joins TRBV12-3 or TRBV12-4 to TRBJ2-2; 7 nucleotides align to TRBD2. Germline trimming cut 6 bases from V and 5 bases from J; bases unmatched to any gene: 3. The CDR3 has 13 amino acids. The CDR3 DNA sequence: TGTGCCAGCAGCAGTAGCGGGACCGGGGAGCTGTTTTTT. Its protein product is CASSSSGTGELFF.